What follows describes a single TCR beta chain. This sample stems from a study of blood T cell repertoires in COVID-19. Germline-derived CDR1 and CDR2 are MNHNY and SVGAGI (reference sequence). The CDR3 runs to 17 residues. J lost 1 base, V lost 5 bases, and 9 bases had no gene match. Methods used by the authors: Amplifying reference gene primers gave estimates of nucleated cell counts. TCRdb keeps only in-frame clones here, not all; method: immunoSEQ multiplex PCR. For V, J and clone size, that table is used; D and trimming come from the DNA. Here the sample spans around 97,000 clones, about 90% being singletons.

The V call is TRBV6-6, the J call TRBJ2-3; 10 bases line up with TRBD2. This TCR was sampled from a human donor in a cohort sampled during active COVID-19. Sequencing was done on a sample of peripheral blood. In DNA form, the CDR3 reads TGTGCCAGCAGTCCTCTTAGCGGGAGGTCGGGCACAGATACGCAGTATTTT. This sequence encodes CASSPLSGRSGTDTQYF.